This TCR beta chain emerged from a study of T cell responses to AZD1222 COVID-19 vaccine. Note on this clone: Its antigen remains unknown.

Whole-study results and caveats: Regions 160-218 and 743-854 held dominance among vaccine-associated CD4 TCRs, which spanned spike. Donor demographics were predominantly white British with a female majority; clonal diversity may be underestimated.

The CDR3 contains 12 residues. Germline V gene sequence: CDR1 MNHEY, CDR2 SMNVEV (reference sequence). The V gene lost 6 bases and the J gene lost 2 bases, with 8 bases spanning the gap. Sequencing used immunoSEQ multiplex PCR; TCRdb keeps in-frame clones, though not all of them. Among 100,000 to 150,000 clones listed, roughly 85% were seen once. The rearrangement joins TRBV27 to TRBJ2-7, with D possibly TRBD2 on 6 matching bases. The clonotype comes from an adult who received the AZD1222 COVID-19 vaccine. Sequencing used peripheral blood, obtained 28 days after the second AZD1222 dose. Written as DNA, the CDR3 is TGTGCCAGCAGAGCGGGTACCTACGAGCAGTACTTC. It translates to CASRAGTYEQYF.